The entry below gives a single T cell receptor beta chain sequence along with its context. Its antigen target is currently unknown. Within one base of it there is no much larger clone, and no base qualities were kept. Donors were healthy HIV-negative adults with no recently reported acute infections or vaccinations. All donors were Caucasian adults living in Nashville, Tennessee, USA. CD4+ T cells were enriched by magnetic negative selection, after which naive cells were positively selected on CD45RA and the negative fraction was taken as the memory subset. After blood collection by leukapheresis, PBMCs were isolated using Ficoll-Histopaque density gradient centrifugation and then cryopreserved in the vapor phase of liquid nitrogen. Analytical flow cytometry was used to check the purity and quantity of each magnetically sorted T cell population. Genomic DNA was isolated from every sorted fraction and measured by UV absorbance on a Nanodrop 2000c.

The data stem from a study of shared clonotypes between healthy human individuals (TCRdb year 2020). Notes on the research overall: The cohort included three men and a couple of women between 18 and 49 years of age. Per donor, three plates each were used for CD4 naive and CD4 memory, two for CD8 naive, and one for CD8 memory. Different laboratories and diverse techniques were used to prepare libraries and sequence TCR repertoires, to increase sequencing depth and limit assay-specific biases. To estimate repertoire size and how much clonotypes are shared between individuals, the study performed deep sequencing of blood TCR repertoires from five healthy adults. Between about 0.94 and 8.9 billion PBMCs per donor were obtained by leukapheresis. Study-wide conclusions, independent of this receptor: Naive subsets generally had larger estimated clonotype richness than memory subsets did. Approximately 5% of naive CD4, 3.5% of naive CD8, roughly 2.4% of memory CD4, and about 0.4% of memory CD8 clonotypes were shared across a few donors. Pairwise subsampling led to the expectation that sequencing depth would affect the degree of clonotype sharing among donors. Rarefaction of sorted-subset datasets indicated incomplete sequencing despite the large sequencing depth. Clonotypes shared by all four sorted-subset donors showed higher generation probabilities than non-shared clonotypes. Because the study included a small number of donors, the genetic and exposure-history diversity represented was limited. Sampling was limited to blood, and TCR repertoires in tissue likely differ from TCR repertoires in blood.

Using the deep immunoSEQ assay, TCR CDR3 regions were amplified from genomic DNA by multiplex PCR. Genomic DNA extracted from each cell subset was distributed evenly over all wells of several immunoSEQ 96-well plates, and each plate served as one replicate. Each replicate PCR for sorted subsets received about 210 ng genomic DNA, equal to about 30,000 T cell genomes. Purified libraries were quantified with a Qubit 3.0 fluorometer, sized on a Bioanalyzer 2100, and re-quantified with the KAPA Library Quantification kit. Every immunoSEQ 96-well plate was sequenced on a separate single-read 150-cycle Illumina NextSeq 550 flow cell. From the authors' description of their analysis: Because the immunoSEQ output included only junctional sequences and no quality scores, the filtering could not be the same as the filtering used for full-length reads. Sequences were annotated with PyIR, a Python wrapper for IgBLAST v1.9, using IMGT germline references to assign V/J genes and CDR3. Reads were removed for weak V/J assignments (E-value above 1e-6), missing CDR3, stop codons, out-of-frame junctions, or ambiguous translated residues. V3J clonotypes were defined as sequences sharing the same inferred V gene, J gene, and CDR3 amino acid sequence. To compute the percentage overlap between repertoires, the number of shared unique clonotypes was divided by the size of the smaller repertoire. RTK rarefaction, the Chao1 estimator, and Recon v2.1 estimates of unobserved clonotypes were used to assess repertoire richness. Generation probabilities were computed with OLGA for all TCRbeta clonotypes obtained by the gDNA method from a handful of donors. Not all clones reach the TCRdb copy of this immuneACCESS table, which keeps in-frame sequences only. Checked studies attribute under half of the gap to unresolved V genes and leave the rest unexplained. That table gives V, J and clone size, and the DNA gave D and trimming. The sample records some 1,100,000 clones, about 84% of which are singletons. The ten largest make up roughly 0.56% of the sample.

At the junction V is shortened by 5 bases and J by 10 bases, with 15 bases in between. The germline V gene (reference sequence) sets CDR1 to LNHDA and CDR2 to SQIVND. Including the terminal cysteine and phenylalanine, the CDR3 comprises 13 residues. The DNA shown is the 39-base CDR3, in frame from base 1. The specimen sequenced was memory CD4+ T cells from PBMCs. The sample's cell subset or site label, in plain terms: CD45RA-negative fraction. The sequence derives from a man aged 18-30 years in good health. Some clones in this sample may be carry-over from other donors' samples. The V and J segments used are TRBV19 and TRBJ2-1, with the D call perhaps TRBD1 or TRBD2, as 5 bases match in each case. The DNA sequence is as follows: TGTGCCAGTAGTGGCACGTTCGGGACGGAGCAGTTCTTC. It codes for CASSGTFGTEQFF.